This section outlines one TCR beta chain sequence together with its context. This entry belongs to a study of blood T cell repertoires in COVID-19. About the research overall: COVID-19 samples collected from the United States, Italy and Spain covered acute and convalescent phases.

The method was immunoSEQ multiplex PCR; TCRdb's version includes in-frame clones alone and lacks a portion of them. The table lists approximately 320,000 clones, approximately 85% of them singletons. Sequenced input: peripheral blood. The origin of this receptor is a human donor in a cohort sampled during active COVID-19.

This CDR3 is CASSVFREGTEAFF. The CDR3 bases are TGTGCCAGCAGCGTATTCCGGGAGGGCACTGAAGCTTTCTTT. The chain employs TRBV9 and TRBJ1-1; D is undetermined. The length of the CDR3 is 14 residues. Germline V gives CDR1 SGDLS, CDR2 YYNGEE. The V gene lost 1 base and the J gene lost 4 bases, with 11 bases spanning the gap.